Listed below are T cell receptor beta chains from one sample, sequenced in a study of PD-L1 blockade in urothelial cancer. Here immunoSEQ multiplex PCR was the method, and the copy in TCRdb shows in-frame clones only, minus some. The sample consists of 35,000 to 55,000 clones, 82% of them appearing once. Sequenced material: PBMCs, taken around atezolizumab (anti-PD-L1) treatment. All receptors derive from a man aged 60-69 years with urothelial cancer. The CDR3 runs from the conserved cysteine through the conserved F or W. A D gene is named only where the DNA matches it firmly. Rows may omit the clone size; those that give it use once, few, many or a size class.

V gene: TRBV10-3
clone size: few
D gene: TRBD1
J gene: TRBJ2-3
CDR3 protein: CAISVSGQRDTQYF
CDR3 DNA: TGTGCCATCAGTGTATCGGGACAGAGGGATACGCAGTATTTT

V gene: TRBV2
clone size: few
D gene: NA
J gene: TRBJ1-1
CDR3 protein: CASSVSRVNTEAFF
CDR3 DNA: TGTGCCAGCAGCGTTAGCAGAGTGAACACTGAAGCTTTCTTT

V gene: TRBV27
clone size: NA
D gene: TRBD1
J gene: TRBJ1-1
CDR3 protein: CASSRTGANTEAFF
CDR3 DNA: TGTGCCAGCAGCAGGACAGGGGCGAACACTGAAGCCTTCTTT

V gene: TRBV11-2
clone size: NA
D gene: NA
J gene: TRBJ2-1
CDR3 protein: CASSLGQDGFF
CDR3 DNA: TGTGCCAGCAGCTTAGGACAGGATGGATTCTTC

V gene: TRBV5-1
clone size: NA
D gene: NA
J gene: TRBJ1-4
CDR3 protein: CASSLMGRGNEKLFF
CDR3 DNA: TGCGCCAGCAGCTTGATGGGCCGGGGGAATGAAAAACTGTTTTTT

V gene: TRBV29-1
clone size: NA
D gene: NA
J gene: TRBJ1-2
CDR3 protein: CSVGGGREKNYGYTF
CDR3 DNA: TGCAGCGTTGGGGGGGGTAGGGAGAAGAACTATGGCTACACCTTC

V gene: TRBV18
clone size: NA
D gene: TRBD1
J gene: TRBJ1-6
CDR3 protein: CASSPGTGNSPLHF
CDR3 DNA: TGTGCCAGCTCACCTGGGACAGGGAATTCACCCCTCCACTTT

V gene: TRBV29-1
clone size: NA
D gene: NA
J gene: TRBJ1-3
CDR3 protein: CSVEGGPELFGNTIYF
CDR3 DNA: TGCAGCGTTGAGGGGGGACCAGAATTATTTGGAAACACCATATATTTT

V gene: TRBV14
clone size: NA
D gene: TRBD1
J gene: TRBJ2-2
CDR3 protein: CASSQVTGWGTGELFF
CDR3 DNA: TGTGCCAGCAGCCAAGTGACAGGGTGGGGAACCGGGGAGCTGTTTTTT

V gene: TRBV7-6
clone size: NA
D gene: TRBD1
J gene: TRBJ1-4
CDR3 protein: CASSLTTGGTGGNEKLFF
CDR3 DNA: TGTGCCAGCAGCTTAACTACCGGGGGGACAGGGGGGAATGAAAAACTGTTTTTT

V gene: TRBV4-2
clone size: NA
D gene: NA
J gene: TRBJ1-3
CDR3 protein: CASSQEQLSGNTIYF
CDR3 DNA: TGTGCCAGCAGCCAAGAACAGCTCTCTGGAAACACCATATATTTT

V gene: TRBV27
clone size: NA
D gene: TRBD2
J gene: TRBJ2-7
CDR3 protein: CASRELAGGQSKYEQYF
CDR3 DNA: TGTGCCAGCAGGGAACTAGCGGGGGGGCAGTCGAAGTACGAGCAGTACTTC

V gene: TRBV6-5
clone size: NA
D gene: TRBD1
J gene: TRBJ1-1
CDR3 protein: CASSSPGQGVGTEAFF
CDR3 DNA: TGTGCCAGCAGTTCACCGGGACAGGGCGTCGGCACTGAAGCTTTCTTT

V gene: TRBV6-4
clone size: NA
D gene: NA
J gene: TRBJ2-3
CDR3 protein: CASSVRHQLATDTQYF
CDR3 DNA: TGTGCCAGCAGTGTTCGGCACCAGCTAGCCACAGATACGCAGTATTTT

V gene: TRBV15
clone size: once
D gene: NA
J gene: TRBJ2-1
CDR3 protein: CATSRGADRYNEQFF
CDR3 DNA: TGTGCCACCAGCAGAGGGGCAGATCGTTACAATGAGCAGTTCTTC

V gene: TRBV28
clone size: once
D gene: NA
J gene: TRBJ2-7
CDR3 protein: CASNGAGLGSYEQYF
CDR3 DNA: TGTGCCAGCAATGGAGCGGGTCTAGGTAGCTACGAGCAGTACTTC

V gene: TRBV5-4
clone size: NA
D gene: NA
J gene: TRBJ1-1
CDR3 protein: CASSLEEYTEAFF
CDR3 DNA: TGTGCCAGCAGCTTGGAGGAGTACACTGAAGCTTTCTTT

V gene: TRBV11-2
clone size: NA
D gene: NA
J gene: TRBJ1-4
CDR3 protein: CASSRFPGGREKLFF
CDR3 DNA: TGTGCCAGCAGCCGATTCCCTGGGGGCCGCGAAAAACTGTTTTTT

V gene: TRBV19
clone size: NA
D gene: NA
J gene: TRBJ2-2
CDR3 protein: CASSPTVLSAGELFF
CDR3 DNA: TGTGCCAGTAGTCCAACGGTACTATCGGCCGGGGAGCTGTTTTTT

V gene: TRBV19
clone size: NA
D gene: TRBD1
J gene: TRBJ1-2
CDR3 protein: CASSIQGQGGYGYTF
CDR3 DNA: TGTGCCAGTAGTATACAAGGACAGGGGGGCTATGGCTACACCTTC

V gene: TRBV5-6
clone size: NA
D gene: NA
J gene: TRBJ1-4
CDR3 protein: CASSLDREGEKLFF
CDR3 DNA: TGTGCCAGCAGCTTGGACAGGGAGGGTGAAAAACTGTTTTTT

V gene: TRBV7-2
clone size: NA
D gene: TRBD1
J gene: TRBJ1-2
CDR3 protein: CASSSITQGAYTF
CDR3 DNA: TGTGCCAGCAGCTCCATCACCCAGGGGGCGTACACCTTC

V gene: TRBV29-1
clone size: NA
D gene: NA
J gene: TRBJ1-1
CDR3 protein: CSVSPGDTEAFF
CDR3 DNA: TGCAGCGTTTCCCCGGGAGACACTGAAGCTTTCTTT

V gene: TRBV4-2
clone size: NA
D gene: NA
J gene: TRBJ1-2
CDR3 protein: CASSQIPLQGPIYGYTF
CDR3 DNA: TGTGCCAGCAGCCAAATCCCCTTACAGGGTCCGATCTATGGCTACACCTTC

V gene: TRBV6-4
clone size: once
D gene: NA
J gene: TRBJ2-3
CDR3 protein: CAHPAGTDTQYF
CDR3 DNA: TGTGCCCACCCGGCGGGCACAGATACGCAGTATTTT

V gene: TRBV5-1
clone size: NA
D gene: TRBD2
J gene: TRBJ2-5
CDR3 protein: CASSRTSGYQETQYF
CDR3 DNA: TGCGCCAGCAGCCGGACTAGCGGGTACCAAGAGACCCAGTACTTC

V gene: TRBV5-1
clone size: NA
D gene: NA
J gene: TRBJ1-2
CDR3 protein: CASSPYRAGYGYTF
CDR3 DNA: TGCGCCAGCAGCCCGTACAGGGCGGGCTATGGCTACACCTTC

V gene: TRBV10-3
clone size: NA
D gene: TRBD2
J gene: TRBJ2-7
CDR3 protein: CAIMGLEYEQYF
CDR3 DNA: TGTGCCATCATGGGACTAGAGTACGAGCAGTACTTC

V gene: TRBV13
clone size: NA
D gene: NA
J gene: TRBJ2-3
CDR3 protein: CASSRPAGLGTDTQYF
CDR3 DNA: TGTGCCAGCAGCCGCCCGGCGGGACTGGGCACAGATACGCAGTATTTT

V gene: TRBV5-1
clone size: once
D gene: TRBD1
J gene: TRBJ1-1
CDR3 protein: CASSPTGTFTEAFF
CDR3 DNA: TGCGCCAGCAGCCCGACAGGGACTTTCACTGAAGCTTTCTTT

V gene: TRBV5-5
clone size: few
D gene: TRBD1
J gene: TRBJ1-4
CDR3 protein: CASSADRGNEKLFF
CDR3 DNA: TGTGCCAGCAGCGCTGACAGGGGTAATGAAAAACTGTTTTTT

V gene: TRBV4-2
clone size: NA
D gene: NA
J gene: TRBJ1-1
CDR3 protein: CASSHQTATEAFF
CDR3 DNA: TGTGCCAGCAGCCATCAGACTGCCACTGAAGCTTTCTTT

V gene: TRBV27
clone size: NA
D gene: NA
J gene: TRBJ1-1
CDR3 protein: CASSQGLNTEAFF
CDR3 DNA: TGTGCCAGCAGCCAGGGGTTGAACACTGAAGCTTTCTTT

V gene: TRBV28
clone size: NA
D gene: TRBD1
J gene: TRBJ2-7
CDR3 protein: CASSGLTGAYEQYF
CDR3 DNA: TGTGCCAGCAGTGGATTGACAGGGGCCTACGAGCAGTACTTC

V gene: TRBV7-9
clone size: NA
D gene: TRBD1
J gene: TRBJ1-6
CDR3 protein: CASSLRLGTGVSPLHF
CDR3 DNA: TGTGCCAGCAGCTTAAGGCTCGGGACAGGGGTTTCACCCCTCCACTTT

V gene: TRBV6-5
clone size: NA
D gene: NA
J gene: TRBJ2-3
CDR3 protein: CASRYRTERDTQYF
CDR3 DNA: TGTGCCAGCAGGTACAGGACAGAGAGAGATACGCAGTATTTT

V gene: TRBV19
clone size: NA
D gene: TRBD2
J gene: TRBJ2-2
CDR3 protein: CASSMIAGDTGELFF
CDR3 DNA: TGTGCCAGTAGTATGATAGCGGGGGACACCGGGGAGCTGTTTTTT

V gene: TRBV10-1
clone size: NA
D gene: TRBD2
J gene: TRBJ2-3
CDR3 protein: CASSSTLLAGAKGDTQYF
CDR3 DNA: TGCGCCAGCAGTTCTACCCTACTAGCGGGGGCCAAGGGGGATACGCAGTATTTT

V gene: TRBV27
clone size: NA
D gene: TRBD1
J gene: TRBJ2-3
CDR3 protein: CASSTRGPDTDTQYF
CDR3 DNA: TGTGCCAGCAGTACGAGGGGGCCGGACACAGATACGCAGTATTTT

V gene: TRBV27
clone size: NA
D gene: TRBD1
J gene: TRBJ2-2
CDR3 protein: CASSPIGQGWTGELFF
CDR3 DNA: TGTGCCAGCAGCCCGATAGGACAGGGATGGACCGGGGAGCTGTTTTTT

V gene: TRBV10-1
clone size: NA
D gene: TRBD2
J gene: TRBJ2-1
CDR3 protein: CASSENSGRANNNEQFF
CDR3 DNA: TGCGCCAGCAGTGAGAATAGCGGGAGGGCCAATAACAATGAGCAGTTCTTC

V gene: TRBV27
clone size: NA
D gene: TRBD2
J gene: TRBJ2-1
CDR3 protein: CASSLNLLAGVINEQFF
CDR3 DNA: TGTGCCAGCAGTTTAAATCTATTGGCGGGAGTCATCAATGAGCAGTTCTTC

V gene: TRBV5-1
clone size: NA
D gene: NA
J gene: TRBJ2-1
CDR3 protein: CASSLEQEQFF
CDR3 DNA: TGCGCCAGCAGCTTGGAACAGGAGCAGTTCTTC

V gene: TRBV29-1
clone size: NA
D gene: TRBD1
J gene: TRBJ2-5
CDR3 protein: CSQKEGTGGTQYF
CDR3 DNA: TGCAGCCAAAAGGAGGGGACAGGGGGGACCCAGTACTTC

V gene: TRBV4-3
clone size: NA
D gene: TRBD1
J gene: TRBJ2-2
CDR3 protein: CASSRVGQGDGELFF
CDR3 DNA: TGCGCCAGCAGCCGAGTGGGACAGGGTGACGGGGAGCTGTTTTTT

V gene: TRBV11-2
clone size: once
D gene: TRBD1
J gene: TRBJ2-7
CDR3 protein: CASSPDRVRVYEQYF
CDR3 DNA: TGTGCCAGCAGCCCCGACAGGGTTAGGGTTTACGAGCAGTACTTC

V gene: TRBV10-2
clone size: NA
D gene: TRBD2
J gene: TRBJ2-5
CDR3 protein: CASRDRPSGRQTQYF
CDR3 DNA: TGCGCCAGCAGGGACCGTCCTAGCGGGAGGCAGACCCAGTACTTC

V gene: TRBV4-2
clone size: once
D gene: NA
J gene: TRBJ1-1
CDR3 protein: CASSQDLPGGDEAFF
CDR3 DNA: TGTGCCAGCAGCCAAGATCTCCCTGGGGGGGATGAAGCTTTCTTT

V gene: TRBV6-1
clone size: NA
D gene: TRBD1
J gene: TRBJ1-2
CDR3 protein: CASSSDRAQGGYTF
CDR3 DNA: TGTGCCAGCAGCTCCGACAGGGCTCAGGGAGGCTACACCTTC

V gene: TRBV7-2
clone size: NA
D gene: TRBD1
J gene: TRBJ1-1
CDR3 protein: CASSLQGADTEAFF
CDR3 DNA: TGTGCCAGCAGCCTACAGGGGGCTGACACTGAAGCTTTCTTT

V gene: TRBV7-2
clone size: NA
D gene: TRBD2
J gene: TRBJ2-3
CDR3 protein: CASSSLGGRSSDTQYF
CDR3 DNA: TGTGCCAGCAGCTCCCTTGGCGGGAGATCGTCAGATACGCAGTATTTT

V gene: TRBV13
clone size: NA
D gene: TRBD1
J gene: TRBJ2-2
CDR3 protein: CASSRTGGTTGELFF
CDR3 DNA: TGTGCCAGCAGCCGGACAGGGGGCACAACCGGGGAGCTGTTTTTT

V gene: TRBV6-6
clone size: NA
D gene: NA
J gene: TRBJ2-5
CDR3 protein: CASRPRPGETQYF
CDR3 DNA: TGTGCCAGCAGGCCGCGGCCCGGCGAGACCCAGTACTTC